A selection of T cell receptor beta chains follows, all from one sample in a study of cytomegalovirus exposure and HLA in healthy donors. Clones were read by immunoSEQ multiplex PCR, and TCRdb kept only the in-frame ones, dropping some. The table records about 98,000 clones, about 70% of them present only once. Sequences were obtained from PBMCs. Receptor source: a female donor in good health and CMV-seronegative. CDR3s include the opening cysteine and the closing phenylalanine or tryptophan. The D gene is left open where the match is weak. Only part of the rows carry a size: once, few, many, or a class if the clone is expanded.

clone size	V gene	J gene	D gene	CDR3 length	CDR3 DNA	CDR3 protein
once	TRBV7-2	TRBJ1-1	NA	12	TGTGCCAGCAGCTTCAGACAGGACCCAGCTTTCTTT	CASSFRQDPAFF
NA	TRBV6-6	TRBJ1-5	NA	14	TGTGCCAGCAGTTACTCGAGAGTAAATCAGCCCCAGCATTTT	CASSYSRVNQPQHF
NA	TRBV9	TRBJ2-1	TRBD2	15	TGTGCCAGCAGCGTTGGAGCGGGAGCTGTGAATGAGCAGTTCTTC	CASSVGAGAVNEQFF
few	TRBV18	TRBJ1-5	TRBD1	14	TGTGCCAGCTCAAGACAGGGGGCGATTCAGCCCCAGCATTTT	CASSRQGAIQPQHF
NA	TRBV7-9	TRBJ1-5	TRBD1	15	TGTGCCAGCAGCTCCCCGGGGACAGCGAATCAGCCCCAGCATTTT	CASSSPGTANQPQHF
NA	TRBV2	TRBJ2-3	TRBD2	17	TGTGCCAGCAGTCCAGGGGTGGCGGGAGGAAGCACAGATACGCAGTATTTT	CASSPGVAGGSTDTQYF
NA	TRBV27	TRBJ2-1	TRBD2	15	TGTGCCAGCAGCCGGATAGCGGGAGAGTACAATGAGCAGTTCTTC	CASSRIAGEYNEQFF
NA	TRBV6-1	TRBJ1-2	NA	14	TGTGCCAGCAGAGGTACAGGGTACGACTATGGCTACACCTTC	CASRGTGYDYGYTF
few	TRBV6-5	TRBJ2-7	NA	15	TGTGCCAGCAGTTACAGGGACTTGCCCGCCTACGAGCAGTACTTC	CASSYRDLPAYEQYF
NA	TRBV27	TRBJ2-5	NA	17	TGTGCCAGCAGTTTATCTTTCCCTCCCATGGCGGAAGAGACCCAGTACTTC	CASSLSFPPMAEETQYF
NA	TRBV6-5	TRBJ2-7	TRBD1	15	TGTGCCAGCAGGTCACAGGGGGCGGGTATCTACGAGCAGTACTTC	CASRSQGAGIYEQYF
NA	TRBV7-2	TRBJ2-7	TRBD2	14	TGTGCCAGCAGCCCCCTCGCGGGAGGCTACGAGCAGTACTTC	CASSPLAGGYEQYF
few	TRBV5-1	TRBJ1-2	NA	13	TGCGCCAGCAGCTTGGACAGTTCCTATGGCTACACCTTC	CASSLDSSYGYTF
NA	TRBV4-1	TRBJ1-3	NA	15	TGCGCCAGCAGCCAGGGGACTGCTCGCGGAAACACCATATATTTT	CASSQGTARGNTIYF
NA	TRBV28	TRBJ2-7	NA	13	TGTGCCAGCAGTAGTTCTATTCAGAGGGAACAGTACTTC	CASSSSIQREQYF
many	TRBV5-1	TRBJ2-3	NA	16	TGCGCCAGCAGCTCCCGGGGCCGACAGGTCGGAGATACGCAGTATTTT	CASSSRGRQVGDTQYF
NA	TRBV4-1	TRBJ1-5	TRBD1	13	TGCGCCAGCCAACTGACAGGGGGTCAGCCCCAGCATTTT	CASQLTGGQPQHF
NA	TRBV9	TRBJ2-3	TRBD1	14	TGTGCCAGCAGCCCCGGACAGGGTCGGGCCGCGCAGTATTTT	CASSPGQGRAAQYF
NA	TRBV2	TRBJ2-6	NA	19	TGTGCCAGCAGTTTCCCCAAGGAAGGGGAAAGCTCTGGGGCCAACGTCCTGACTTTC	CASSFPKEGESSGANVLTF
NA	TRBV5-6	TRBJ1-1	NA	12	TGTGCCACTTCGACACAGGGCGTCGCGGCTTTCTTT	CATSTQGVAAFF
NA	TRBV7-9	TRBJ2-6	NA	17	TGTGCCAGCAGCTGGACAGAATTGATCTCTGGGGCCAACGTCCTGACTTTC	CASSWTELISGANVLTF
once	TRBV5-6	TRBJ1-5	TRBD1	15	TGTGCCAGCAGCTTGGGCAGGGGGCTCAATCAGCCCCAGCATTTT	CASSLGRGLNQPQHF
NA	TRBV7-2	TRBJ2-3	TRBD2	17	TGTGCCAGCAGCTCCCGACTAGCGGGGGGGCGGTCAGATACGCAGTATTTT	CASSSRLAGGRSDTQYF
NA	TRBV7-8	TRBJ2-1	TRBD2	16	TGTGCCAGCAGCTTAGTAGCGGGGGACTCCTACAATGAGCAGTTCTTC	CASSLVAGDSYNEQFF
NA	TRBV18	TRBJ1-2	NA	13	TGTGCCAGCTCACCGGACTCAACAGAGGGCTACACCTTC	CASSPDSTEGYTF
NA	TRBV15	TRBJ1-5	NA	13	TGTGCCACCAGCAGAGAGGAGGGTCAGCCCCAGCATTTT	CATSREEGQPQHF
NA	TRBV30	TRBJ1-3	TRBD1	17	TGTGCCTGGAGCTTTTCCGGGACAGGCCGGGTTGGAAACACCATATATTTT	CAWSFSGTGRVGNTIYF
once	TRBV30	TRBJ2-5	NA	12	TGTGCCTGGACCGCAGGACAAGAGACCCAGTACTTC	CAWTAGQETQYF
NA	TRBV11-2	TRBJ1-2	TRBD1	16	TGTGCCAGCAGTCGCCTACAGGGGAAGGAGCCCTATGGCTACACCTTC	CASSRLQGKEPYGYTF
NA	TRBV6-4	TRBJ2-3	NA	14	TGTGCCAGCAGTGCCTCGGGCTGGGCAGATACGCAGTATTTT	CASSASGWADTQYF
NA	TRBV15	TRBJ1-6	NA	14	TGTGCCACATCGGCACGGGGAGCGGCTTCACCCCTCCACTTT	CATSARGAASPLHF
NA	TRBV30	TRBJ1-1	TRBD1	14	TGTGCCTTCCGGGACAGGGGGTTTTACACTGAAGCTTTCTTT	CAFRDRGFYTEAFF
few	TRBV28	TRBJ1-5	TRBD1	14	TGTGCCAGCAGTGGGGGACAGCTTCATCAGCCCCAGCATTTT	CASSGGQLHQPQHF
once	TRBV10-3	TRBJ1-2	NA	12	TGTGCCATCAGTGAGTCGTTACTGATCTACACCTTC	CAISESLLIYTF
NA	TRBV6-5	TRBJ1-2	TRBD1	15	TGTGCCAGCAGTTACTCCGGGACAGATAACTATGGCTACACCTTC	CASSYSGTDNYGYTF
NA	TRBV7-9	TRBJ2-3	NA	12	TGTGCCAGCCACTCGGGAACAGATACGCAGTATTTT	CASHSGTDTQYF
NA	TRBV7-9	TRBJ2-7	NA	17	TGTGCCAGCAGCTCGGAAGATTGGCGAGGGTTTACCTACGAGCAGTACTTC	CASSSEDWRGFTYEQYF
NA	TRBV20-1	TRBJ1-1	NA	9	TGCAGTGCTATCAGGGGTGCTTTCTTT	CSAIRGAFF
NA	TRBV29-1	TRBJ1-2	NA	14	TGCAGCGTTGAAGATCCATCACAGGGCTATGGCTACACCTTC	CSVEDPSQGYGYTF
NA	TRBV4-2	TRBJ2-5	TRBD2	17	TGTGCCAGCAGCCAACTAACCCTAGCGGGAGCAGAGGAGACCCAGTACTTC	CASSQLTLAGAEETQYF
NA	TRBV19	TRBJ2-2	NA	12	TGTGCCAGTAGTATAGTCGCCGGGGAGCTGTTTTTT	CASSIVAGELFF
few	TRBV15	TRBJ2-5	NA	16	TGTGCCACCAGCAGCCCCCGGGAACGGAACCAAGAGACCCAGTACTTC	CATSSPRERNQETQYF
NA	TRBV10-3	TRBJ2-1	TRBD2	16	TGTGCCATCAGTGGGACTAGCGGGAGAGGGGTCAATGAGCAGTTCTTC	CAISGTSGRGVNEQFF
NA	TRBV7-8	TRBJ2-5	TRBD1	14	TGTGCCAGCAGCGTCGGACAGGGGAAAGAGACCCAGTACTTC	CASSVGQGKETQYF
NA	TRBV28	TRBJ2-7	NA	14	TGTGCCAGCAGTTTGGTCGCCAGCGTTTACGAGCAGTACTTC	CASSLVASVYEQYF
NA	TRBV7-3	TRBJ2-1	TRBD1	15	TGTGCCAGCAGCCAGGGACAGGGGATACTCAATGAGCAGTTCTTC	CASSQGQGILNEQFF
NA	TRBV10-3	TRBJ2-5	NA	16	TGTGCCATCAGTGAGTCGGCTAGCTCGGTCCAAGAGACCCAGTACTTC	CAISESASSVQETQYF
NA	TRBV5-4	TRBJ2-2	NA	16	TGTGCCAGCAGCTGGGGGGGCAGGTTGGGGACCGGGGAGCTGTTTTTT	CASSWGGRLGTGELFF
NA	TRBV2	TRBJ1-5	NA	13	TGTGCCAGCAGTGGAGGGGAGGATCAGCCCCAGCATTTT	CASSGGEDQPQHF
NA	TRBV18	TRBJ2-3	TRBD2	17	TGTGCCAGCTCACTCGGACTAGCGGGGGGGCCGACAGATACGCAGTATTTT	CASSLGLAGGPTDTQYF
once	TRBV30	TRBJ1-1	TRBD1	14	TGTGCCTGGAGTACAGGACAGGGGAACACTGAAGCTTTCTTT	CAWSTGQGNTEAFF